This is a list of T cell receptor beta chains from one sample in a study of T cell responses to AZD1222 COVID-19 vaccine. Using immunoSEQ multiplex PCR, the repertoire was profiled, and TCRdb retains in-frame clones only, with some absent. The sample lists about 110,000 clones, 70% to 90% seen once, with about 15% in the top ten. Material: peripheral blood, obtained 28 days after the second AZD1222 dose. The source of these receptors is an adult who received the AZD1222 COVID-19 vaccine. CDR3s leave out the opening cysteine and the closing phenylalanine or tryptophan. A D gene is named only where the DNA matches it firmly. A clone size is listed for some rows: how often the clone was seen (once, few, many), or a class if it is expanded.

V gene: TRBV20-1
D gene: TRBD2
clone size: .
J gene: TRBJ2-3
CDR3 protein: SASGLAVTDTQY

V gene: TRBV10-2
D gene: .
clone size: .
J gene: TRBJ2-2
CDR3 protein: ASSDQYFGELF

V gene: TRBV18
D gene: .
clone size: .
J gene: TRBJ2-5
CDR3 protein: ASSPAGRETQY

V gene: TRBV5-1
D gene: TRBD1
clone size: .
J gene: TRBJ1-2
CDR3 protein: ASSLAELGRGNGYGYT

V gene: TRBV4-1
D gene: .
clone size: .
J gene: TRBJ2-5
CDR3 protein: ASSQGALETQY

V gene: TRBV28
D gene: TRBD1
clone size: .
J gene: TRBJ2-2
CDR3 protein: ASVVGTGTPGELF

V gene: TRBV6-5
D gene: TRBD1
clone size: .
J gene: TRBJ1-1
CDR3 protein: ASSTRTGVNTEAF

V gene: TRBV28
D gene: .
clone size: .
J gene: TRBJ1-2
CDR3 protein: ASSMGRAYGYT

V gene: TRBV7-9
D gene: .
clone size: once
J gene: TRBJ2-7
CDR3 protein: ASSLRGSGTYEQY

V gene: TRBV7-7
D gene: TRBD2
clone size: few
J gene: TRBJ2-5
CDR3 protein: ASSPGTSGIGETQY

V gene: TRBV7-2
D gene: TRBD1
clone size: once
J gene: TRBJ2-3
CDR3 protein: ASTYYTTGEDTQY

V gene: TRBV5-1
D gene: .
clone size: .
J gene: TRBJ2-1
CDR3 protein: ASSRDGNSYNEQF

V gene: TRBV2
D gene: .
clone size: .
J gene: TRBJ2-7
CDR3 protein: ASSLQVSSYEQY

V gene: TRBV5-1
D gene: .
clone size: once
J gene: TRBJ2-6
CDR3 protein: ASRVGENGANVLT

V gene: TRBV18
D gene: .
clone size: .
J gene: TRBJ2-2
CDR3 protein: ASSQRANTGELF

V gene: TRBV6-5
D gene: TRBD1
clone size: .
J gene: TRBJ1-5
CDR3 protein: ASSFTGGDGQPQH

V gene: TRBV27
D gene: TRBD1
clone size: once
J gene: TRBJ2-1
CDR3 protein: ASISGQGPSNEQF

V gene: TRBV3-1/TRBV3-2
D gene: .
clone size: .
J gene: TRBJ2-3
CDR3 protein: ASSLEGGSTEDTQY

V gene: TRBV7-9
D gene: .
clone size: .
J gene: TRBJ1-1
CDR3 protein: ASSLGGKNTEAF

V gene: TRBV7-8
D gene: .
clone size: .
J gene: TRBJ1-1
CDR3 protein: ASSLAEGLTEAF

V gene: TRBV6-5
D gene: .
clone size: .
J gene: TRBJ1-5
CDR3 protein: ASSQVHSNQPQH

V gene: TRBV9
D gene: TRBD1
clone size: once
J gene: TRBJ1-2
CDR3 protein: ASRPGTAGGGYT

V gene: TRBV6-4
D gene: TRBD1
clone size: .
J gene: TRBJ1-2
CDR3 protein: ASSTGGGGYT